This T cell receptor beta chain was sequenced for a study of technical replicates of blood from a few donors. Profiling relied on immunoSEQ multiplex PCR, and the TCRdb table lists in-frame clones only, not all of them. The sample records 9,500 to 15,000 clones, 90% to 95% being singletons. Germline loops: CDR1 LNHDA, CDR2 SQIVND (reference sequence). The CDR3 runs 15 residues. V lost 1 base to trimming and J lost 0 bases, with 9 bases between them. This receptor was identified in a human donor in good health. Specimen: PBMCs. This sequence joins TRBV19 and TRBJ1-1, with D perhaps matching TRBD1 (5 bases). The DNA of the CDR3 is TGTGCCAGTAGTATAGGGCCGACAGTGAACACTGAAGCTTTCTTT. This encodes CASSIGPTVNTEAFF.